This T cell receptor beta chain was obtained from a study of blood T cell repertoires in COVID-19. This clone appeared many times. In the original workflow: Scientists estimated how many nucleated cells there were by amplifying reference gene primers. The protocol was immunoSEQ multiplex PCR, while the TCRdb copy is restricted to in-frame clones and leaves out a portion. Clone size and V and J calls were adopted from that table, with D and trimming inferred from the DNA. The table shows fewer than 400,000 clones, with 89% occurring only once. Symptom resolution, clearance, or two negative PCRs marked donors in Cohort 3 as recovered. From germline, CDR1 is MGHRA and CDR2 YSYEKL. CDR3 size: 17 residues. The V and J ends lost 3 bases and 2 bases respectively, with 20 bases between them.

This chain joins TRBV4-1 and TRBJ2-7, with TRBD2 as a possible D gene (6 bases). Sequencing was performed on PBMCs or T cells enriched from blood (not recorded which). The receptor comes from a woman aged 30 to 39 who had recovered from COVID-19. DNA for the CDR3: TGCGCCAGCAGCCAGCCTCTCACTAGCTTCACCCCCTACGAGCAGTACTTC. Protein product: CASSQPLTSFTPYEQYF.